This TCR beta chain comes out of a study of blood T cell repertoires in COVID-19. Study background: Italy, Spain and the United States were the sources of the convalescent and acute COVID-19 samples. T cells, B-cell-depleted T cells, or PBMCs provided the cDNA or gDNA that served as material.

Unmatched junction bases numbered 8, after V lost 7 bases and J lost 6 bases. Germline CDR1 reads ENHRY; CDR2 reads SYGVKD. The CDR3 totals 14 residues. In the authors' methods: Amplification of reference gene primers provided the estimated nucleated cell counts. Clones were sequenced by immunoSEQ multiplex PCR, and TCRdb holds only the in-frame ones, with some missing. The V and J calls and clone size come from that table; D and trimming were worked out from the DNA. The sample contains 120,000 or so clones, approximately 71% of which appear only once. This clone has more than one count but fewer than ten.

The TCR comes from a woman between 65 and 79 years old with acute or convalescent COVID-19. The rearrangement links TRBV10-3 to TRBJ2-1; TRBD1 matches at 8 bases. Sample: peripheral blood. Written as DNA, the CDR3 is TGTGCCATCACTCCGGGACAGGCCACCAATGAGCAGTTCTTC. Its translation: CAITPGQATNEQFF.